Following are 8 T cell receptor beta chains from one sample sequenced in a study of T cells in Graves' hyperthyroidism and ophthalmopathy. TCR beta CDR3 region amplification was performed from RNA transcripts. Researchers ran a first-round RT-PCR on the TCR CDR3 using the HTBI primer set. TCRdb ran MiXCR on the multiplex PCR reads and lists one entry per CDR3 protein. The sample records around 420,000 distinct CDR3 sequences, roughly 13% being singletons. The sequencing sample was made of blood. These receptors came from a woman aged 18-29 years with Graves' hyperthyroidism.

This clonotype was seen ten or more times. The chain links TRBV5-4 to TRBJ1-1; D might be TRBD1 (6 bases). V was shortened by 5 bases and J by 7 bases, with 18 bases between the two germline ends. The CDR3 has 14 residues. CDR1 is SGHNT and CDR2 is YYREEE in the germline V gene (reference sequence). The CDR3 loop reads CASRKAGEGSEAFF. As DNA, the CDR3 is TGTGCCAGCAGGAAAGCAGGGGAAGGGAGTGAAGCTTTCTTT.

This clonotype was observed at least ten times. V is TRBV27 and J is TRBJ2-7, with 8 bases identical to TRBD2. The CDR3 has 15 residues. V gave up 2 bases and J gave up 2 bases; unmatched junction bases: 5. Germline CDR1 MNHEY, CDR2 SMNVEV (reference sequence). The CDR3 nucleotides read TGTGCCAGCAGTTTAACTAGCGGCTGGGCCTACGAGCAGTACTTC. Its translation is CASSLTSGWAYEQYF.

This clonotype was counted many times. The chain joins TRBV7-9 to TRBJ2-1, with 13 bases fitting TRBD2. Germline loops: CDR1 SEHNR, CDR2 FQNEAQ (reference sequence). The CDR3 is 15 amino acids. J gave up 8 bases and V 5 bases, and 6 bases lay outside the gene matches. The CDR3 coding sequence is TGTGCCAGCAGCAAACTAGCGGGAGGGCCGGATGAGCAGTTCTTC. This codes for CASSKLAGGPDEQFF.

The J gene is TRBJ2-5, the V gene TRBV7-2, with D perhaps matching TRBD2 (5 bases). V lost 2 bases to trimming and J lost 5 bases, with 18 bases between them. Per the germline V gene, CDR1 is SGHTA and CDR2 is FQGNSA. The CDR3 covers 16 residues. Here the CDR3 DNA reads TGTGCCAGCAGCTTAAACGGAGCGGTTGGGTCGGAGACCCAGTACTTC. This encodes CASSLNGAVGSETQYF.

The rearrangement links TRBV6-5 to TRBJ2-2, with 11 bases lining up with TRBD2. The V gene end was trimmed by 4 bases and the J gene end by 3 bases; junction bases not matched to a gene: 10. This CDR3 has 18 amino acids. The V gene's germline CDR1 is MNHEY and CDR2 SVGAGI. The CDR3 reads CASSSTGTSGFHTGELFF. CDR3 nucleotides: TGTGCCAGCAGTTCGACCGGGACTAGCGGCTTTCACACCGGGGAGCTGTTTTTT.

The chain carries TRBV28 and TRBJ2-1; 13 nucleotides match TRBD2. The germline gives CDR1 MDHEN, CDR2 SYDVKM. The CDR3 consists of 17 residues. The V gene end was trimmed by 4 bases and the J gene end by 3 bases; junction bases not matched to a gene: 6. In DNA form, the CDR3 reads TGTGCCAGCAGTTCCTATTGGACTAGCGGGAGCTACAATGAGCAGTTCTTC. Its translation: CASSSYWTSGSYNEQFF.

This clonotype appeared many times. This chain joins TRBV29-1 and TRBJ2-6, with a weak D call TRBD1 (6 bases). V was shortened by 3 bases and J by 2 bases, with 14 bases between the two germline ends. CDR1 and CDR2 (germline): SQVTM, ANQGSEA. The CDR3 spans 16 residues. CDR3 in DNA: TGCAGCGTTGAGGGGGACACAGAGACTGGGGCCAACGTCCTGACTTTC. This sequence encodes CSVEGDTETGANVLTF.

Concerning this clonotype itself: At one end the junction does not follow the germline gene, possibly because of a read error. The chain is built from TRBV9 and TRBJ1-2; no clear D gene. Germline-derived CDR1 and CDR2 are SGDLS and YYNGEE. This CDR3 comprises 14 residues. DNA for the CDR3: TGTGCCAGCGGCGTAGTGGACGGACCTTATGGCTACACCTTC. Translating gives CASGVVDGPYGYTF.